The 28 T cell receptor beta chains below come from one sample, sequenced in a study of metastatic and nonmetastatic thyroid tumors. TCRdb reanalyzed the PCR reads with MiXCR. This table holds 5,800 or so clones, more than 25% found once. Ahead of thyroid surgery, no patient had received treatment of any kind. Sequenced sample: tumor tissue. Every receptor here comes from a female donor with papillary thyroid cancer or a benign thyroid nodule (not recorded which). Some clones in this sample may be carry-over from other donors' samples.

This clone was found a few times. This sample includes further DNA sequences coding for the same CDR3. The rearrangement uses TRBV6-5 and TRBJ2-2; D call uncertain. The length of the CDR3 is 15 residues. The ends were cut back, 2 bases at V and 0 bases at J, with 7 bases in the middle. Germline V gene lookup returns CDR1 MNHEY and CDR2 SVGAGI. CDR3 amino acids: CASSYGQPNTGELFF. The CDR3 coding sequence is TGTGCCAGCAGTTACGGGCAGCCGAACACCGGGGAGCTGTTTTTT.

The chain links TRBV5-1 to TRBJ1-6, with TRBD1 as a possible D gene (5 bases). CDR3 length: 15 amino acids. V lost 4 bases and J lost 10, with 18 bases in between. The germline V gene encodes CDR1 SGHRS and CDR2 YFSETQ. The CDR3 bases are TGCGCCAGCAGCCCTACTGACAGCCTAATATCACCCCTCCACTTT. Amino acid sequence: CASSPTDSLISPLHF. Using reference TRBV5-1 and TRBJ1-6 for the parts outside the CDR3, the full variable domain is KAGVTQTPRYLIKTRGQQVTLSCSPISGHRSVSWYQQTPGQGLQFLFEYFSETQRNKGNFPGRFSGRQFSNSRSEMNVSTLELGDSALYLCASSPTDSLISPLHFGNGTRLTVT.

V gene TRBV11-2 combines with J gene TRBJ2-7; D possibly corresponds to TRBD2 (6 bases). Germline CDR1 is SGHAT and CDR2 is FQNNGV. V was cut by 5 bases and J by 7 bases, with 18 bases left in between. The CDR3 is 14 residues long. This CDR3 reads CASSPTGSRGEQYF. The CDR3 nucleotides are TGTGCCAGCAGCCCAACCGGGTCCCGGGGGGAGCAGTACTTC.

The V gene is TRBV6-1, the J gene TRBJ2-1; perhaps TRBD2 as D (6 bases). Trimming stripped 7 bases from V and 2 bases from J, with 15 bases between. The CDR3 is 15 residues long. Germline values: CDR1 MNHNS, CDR2 SASEGT. The DNA of the CDR3 is TGTGCCAGCATTCCCGGGGGAGTGGCCTACAATGAGCAGTTCTTC. This sequence encodes CASIPGGVAYNEQFF.

In the case of this clone: Likely a read error: the CDR3 ends without its conserved phenylalanine or tryptophan. J is TRBJ2-2 and V is TRBV19, with 11 positions matching TRBD2. The CDR3 is 15 residues long. The germline gives CDR1 LNHDA, CDR2 SQIVND (reference sequence). V trimming: 8 bases; J trimming: 6 bases; junction bases outside the gene matches: 8. In DNA, the CDR3 is TGTGCCAGTCTGACCACTAGCGGGGGTTCCGGGGAGCTGTTTCTT. It encodes CASLTTSGGSGELFL.

This clone was detected a few times. CDR3 in amino acids: CASSQLGTSYEQYF. CDR3 bases: TGTGCCAGCAGTCAACTCGGGACTTCCTACGAGCAGTACTTC. The chain couples TRBV28 to TRBJ2-7; D may be TRBD2 (6 bases). CDR1 MDHEN and CDR2 SYDVKM come from the germline V gene. The CDR3 extends over 14 amino acids. V was shortened by 5 bases and J by 1 base, with 12 bases between the two germline ends.

This clone rates as medium-sized (0.01 to 0.1%). The rearrangement uses TRBV20-1 and TRBJ2-3, with D perhaps TRBD1 (5 bases). Germline assignment: CDR1 DFQATT and CDR2 SNEGSKA (reference sequence). CDR3 length equals 14 residues. Trimming cost V 6 bases and J 0 bases, with 13 bases left between them. In DNA, the CDR3 is TGCAGTGCCATGGGCCCAGGGAGCACAGATACGCAGTATTTT. It encodes CSAMGPGSTDTQYF.

This clone was observed a few times. CDR3 sequence reads: CASSRPGALNTEAFF. The CDR3 nucleotides are TGCGCCAGCAGTCGACCAGGGGCGTTGAACACTGAAGCTTTCTTT. This chain uses TRBV10-2 with TRBJ1-1; a possible D gene is TRBD1 (6 bases). Germline CDR1 reads WSHSY; CDR2 reads SAAADI. The CDR3 extends over 15 amino acids. Trimming took off 5 bases at V and 0 bases at J, with 13 bases between the two ends.

This clone was found a few times. The V call is TRBV12-3 or TRBV12-4, the J call TRBJ1-2; D is perhaps TRBD1 (5 bases). Between the trimmed V and J ends, which lost 6 bases and 4 bases, there was a span of 12 bases. The CDR3 loop spans 13 amino acids. The CDR3 region has the DNA TGTGCCAGCAGGGGGGACGGGACCTATGGCTACACCTTC. It yields the protein CASRGDGTYGYTF.

In this sample, this clone turned up a few times. The V call is TRBV28, the J call TRBJ2-3; possibly TRBD2 for D (6 bases). Germline V CDR1 and CDR2: MDHEN, SYDVKM. V was pared by 7 bases and J by 2 bases, with 19 bases between. The length of the CDR3 is 16 residues. The CDR3 region has the DNA TGTGCCAGCACCATAGGTGCGGGATGGTTCACAGATACGCAGTATTTT. It codes for CASTIGAGWFTDTQYF.

By frequency in the sample, this clone is medium-sized. This chain connects TRBV2 to TRBJ2-7; D not resolved. CDR1 and CDR2 from the germline V gene are SNHLY and FYNNEI. Between the trimmed V and J ends, which lost 5 bases and 4 bases, there was a span of 6 bases. The CDR3 has 11 amino acids. CDR3 DNA sequence: TGTGCCAGCAGTCGAATGTACGAGCAGTACTTC. This codes for CASSRMYEQYF. The variable domain in full, with the rest retrieved from reference TRBV2 and TRBJ2-7, is EPEVTQTPSHQVTQMGQEVILRCVPISNHLYFYWYRQILGQKVEFLVSFYNNEISEKSEIFDDQFSVERPDGSNFTLKIRSTKLEDSAMYFCASSRMYEQYFGPGTRLTVT.

This clone has only a few counts. This sequence joins TRBV28 and TRBJ2-1, with D perhaps TRBD1 or TRBD2 (6 bases each). Germline V gene data show CDR1 as MDHEN and CDR2 as SYDVKM. Trimming removed 7 bases from V and 4 bases from J, with 20 bases in between. The CDR3 spans 16 residues. For the CDR3, the DNA is TGTGCCAGCACTCCCGGGGGCGGGGCGCCGTACAATGAGCAGTTCTTC. Its translation: CASTPGGGAPYNEQFF.

This clone has only one observation. The chain joins TRBV20-1 to TRBJ2-2, with 7 positions matching TRBD2. Trimming took 1 base from V and 3 from J; bases not matched to a gene: 2. Germline values: CDR1 DFQATT, CDR2 SNEGSKA (reference sequence). This CDR3 is built from 14 residues. Here the CDR3 DNA reads TGCAGTGCTAGAGTTGGGGGGGACACCGGGGAGCTGTTTTTT. Residues: CSARVGGDTGELFF.

This clone was detected only a few times. V and J are TRBV12-3 or TRBV12-4 and TRBJ2-3, with D perhaps matching TRBD2 (7 bases). This CDR3 has 15 amino acids. Between the trimmed V and J ends, which lost 5 bases and 3 bases, there was a span of 15 bases. The CDR3 sequence is CASSPGGLRTDTQYF. Written as DNA, the CDR3 is TGTGCCAGCAGTCCCGGGGGGCTGAGAACAGATACGCAGTATTTT.

V gene TRBV12-3 or TRBV12-4 combines with J gene TRBJ1-2, with D uncertain. The CDR3 is 13 amino acids. The V end lost 1 base, the J end lost 7 bases, and 10 bases lay between the germline ends. The chain's CDR3 is CASSLGIVGGYTF. The CDR3 DNA sequence: TGTGCCAGCAGTTTAGGTATTGTCGGTGGCTACACCTTC.

Turning to this clone: At one boundary the junction diverges from the germline segment, which might be a read error. The chain carries TRBV10-2 and TRBJ2-7; 7 bases map to TRBD2. CDR3 size: 16 residues. Germline V gives CDR1 WSHSY, CDR2 SAAADI. CDR3 nucleotides: TGCACCGGCAGTGAGTTTCGAGCGGGATCATACTACGAGCAGTGCTTC. This codes for CTGSEFRAGSYYEQCF.

In its sample, this clone was seen a few times. The chain has TRBV6-1 and TRBJ1-6, with TRBD1 identical over 8 bases. The CDR3 consists of 14 residues. Germline V CDR1 and CDR2: MNHNS, SASEGT. Unmatched junction bases numbered 4, after V lost 5 bases and J lost 7 bases. The CDR3 region is CASSRTGRNSPLHF. In DNA, the CDR3 is TGTGCCAGCAGTCGGACAGGGCGAAATTCACCCCTCCACTTT.

This clone was counted between two and nine times. The CDR3 DNA sequence: TGTGCCAGCAGTTTACCCTCAGGGGGAGGGTACAATGAGCAGTTCTTC. Its translation: CASSLPSGGGYNEQFF. The J gene is TRBJ2-1, the V gene TRBV27; D possibly uses TRBD1 or TRBD2 (7 bases each). V lost 2 bases, J lost 4 bases, and 15 bases lay in between. The CDR3 is made up of 16 amino acids. Germline CDR1 reads MNHEY; CDR2 reads SMNVEV (reference sequence).

This clone has only a few counts. The V and J genes are TRBV6-5 and TRBJ1-1; D is perhaps TRBD1 (5 bases). Germline CDR1 MNHEY, CDR2 SVGAGI. The CDR3 is made up of 12 amino acids. Trimming took off 6 bases at V and 12 bases at J, with 17 bases between the two ends. CDR3 amino acids: CASSYEDGGTFF. The CDR3 DNA follows: TGTGCCAGCAGCTACGAGGACGGGGGAACTTTCTTT.

CDR3 residues: CSATGGSTSYNEQFF. The CDR3 nucleotides are TGCAGTGCTACCGGCGGGAGTACCTCCTACAATGAGCAGTTCTTC. The chain employs TRBV20-1 and TRBJ2-1; 7 bases are shared with TRBD2. V shed 4 bases, J shed 0 bases, and the junction held 6 bases outside the gene matches. Per the germline V gene, CDR1 is DFQATT and CDR2 is SNEGSKA (reference sequence). This CDR3 is 15 amino acids long.

This clone turned up a few times. The chain is built from TRBV6-2 or TRBV6-3 and TRBJ2-7; D remains unclear. The CDR3 contains 12 residues. Germline CDR1 is MNHEY and CDR2 is SVGEGT. V was clipped by 0 bases and J by 6 bases, with 6 bases between them. The CDR3 nucleotides read TGTGCCAGCAGTTACTCGGGAAGCGAGCAGTACTTC. Amino acids: CASSYSGSEQYF.

J is TRBJ2-2 and V is TRBV11-1, with 9 bases aligning to TRBD1. This CDR3 spans 17 amino acids. Looked up from germline, CDR1 is SGHAT and CDR2 is FQDESV (reference sequence). J lost 0 bases, V lost 5 bases, and 7 bases had no gene match. Here the CDR3 reads CASSQQTGGPNTGELFF. In DNA, the CDR3 is TGTGCCAGCAGCCAGCAGACAGGGGGACCGAACACCGGGGAGCTGTTTTTT.

In DNA, the CDR3 is TGTGCCAGCAACCGACTAGCTGGGGATGAGCAGTTCTTC. It specifies CASNRLAGDEQFF. V gene TRBV6-1 combines with J gene TRBJ2-1, with 7 bases fitting TRBD2. Trimming took 7 bases from V and 8 from J; bases not matched to a gene: 8. The CDR3 consists of 13 residues. Per the germline V gene, CDR1 is MNHNS and CDR2 is SASEGT.

The rearrangement uses TRBV20-1 and TRBJ2-7; D uncertain. Germline assignment: CDR1 DFQATT and CDR2 SNEGSKA (reference sequence). Trimming took off 3 bases at V and 3 bases at J, with 6 bases between the two ends. This CDR3 region has 11 residues. CDR3 in amino acids: CSARIGYEQYF. The DNA of the CDR3 is TGCAGTGCTAGGATTGGCTACGAGCAGTACTTC.

The V call is TRBV11-3, the J call TRBJ2-2; D call uncertain. The CDR3 length is 14 residues. Germline CDR1 reads SGHNT; CDR2 reads YENEEA. Trimming cost V 3 bases and J 4 bases, with 9 bases left between them. CDR3 amino acids: CASSLNPATGELFF. The CDR3 bases are TGTGCCAGCAGCTTGAATCCAGCCACCGGGGAGCTGTTTTTT.

A word on this clone: It is unclear where the CDR3 begins or ends on the DNA, so no DNA is shown, and the CDR3 is as TCRdb lists it. The V gene is TRBV7-9, the J gene TRBJ2-1. Termini included, the CDR3 measures 11 amino acids. In germline, CDR1 is SEHNR, CDR2 FQNEAQ (reference sequence). CDR3 sequence reads: CASSSLCQQFF.

The chain combines TRBV7-8 with TRBJ2-3; tentative D call: TRBD2 (5 bases). Per the germline V gene, CDR1 is SGHVS and CDR2 is FQNEAQ. V lost 1 base and J lost 4, with 9 bases in between. This CDR3 comprises 14 residues. CDR3: CASSLVRVSDTQYF. CDR3 sequence (DNA): TGTGCCAGCAGCTTAGTGAGGGTCTCAGATACGCAGTATTTT.

This clone showed up many times. The chain links TRBV10-3 to TRBJ2-7; D unresolved. CDR1 ENHRY and CDR2 SYGVKD come from the germline V gene. This CDR3 has 15 amino acids. V lost 2 bases to trimming and J lost 1 base, with 12 bases between them. The CDR3 DNA follows: TGTGCCATCAGTGAGGTGGTAGCAAATTCCTACGAGCAGTACTTC. As protein: CAISEVVANSYEQYF.